One sample yielded the 9 T cell receptor beta chains listed below, sequenced in a study of blood T cells in healthy people across ages. It was with a sample-barcoded 5' primer and a J-beta primer mix that a second PCR of roughly 7 to 12 cycles was run. TCRdb re-analysed the 5' RACE reads in MiXCR, keeping a single row per CDR3 protein. This sample carries 1 million or so distinct CDR3 sequences, approximately 25% of them seen once, and the ten largest clones take 0.75%. These data were likewise used in another study, on T cells of mothers and their children.

Source material: blood. The receptor set was obtained from a girl aged 2 to 10 in good health.

The chain employs TRBV4-3 and TRBJ2-7; 9 nucleotides line up with TRBD1. Losses at the gene ends were 5 bases for V and 6 bases for J; bases not matched to a gene: 8. Germline V gene sequence: CDR1 LGHNA, CDR2 YSLEER. The CDR3 totals 14 residues. The CDR3 coding sequence is TGCGCCAGCAGCACGGACAGGGGAAGCGGCGAGCAGTACTTC. Amino acids: CASSTDRGSGEQYF.

The chain couples TRBV5-5 to TRBJ2-1, with D possibly matching TRBD1 (6 bases). The CDR3 covers 13 residues. The ends were cut back, 4 bases at V and 6 bases at J, with 11 bases in the middle. Germline CDR1 is SGHKS and CDR2 is YYEKEE (reference sequence). CDR3 DNA: TGTGCCAGCAGCGGGGGCGGAATCAATGAGCAGTTCTTC. This gives the protein CASSGGGINEQFF.

The chain is built from TRBV20-1 and TRBJ2-1; 11 positions agree with TRBD2. The V gene end was trimmed by 6 bases and the J gene end by 8 bases; junction bases not matched to a gene: 6. Germline-derived CDR1 and CDR2 are DFQATT and SNEGSKA (reference sequence). The CDR3 length is 13 residues. Here the CDR3 reads CSAQLAGEDEQFF. CDR3 nucleotide sequence: TGCAGTGCCCAACTAGCGGGAGAGGATGAGCAGTTCTTC.

The chain is built from TRBV12-3 or TRBV12-4 and TRBJ2-1; D is possibly TRBD1 (6 bases). The V and J ends lost 3 bases and 4 bases respectively, with 10 bases between them. CDR3 length: 14 amino acids. The CDR3 sequence: CASSLWGPYNEQFF. For the CDR3, the DNA is TGTGCCAGCAGTTTGTGGGGGCCTTACAATGAGCAGTTCTTC.

V and J are TRBV7-8 and TRBJ1-5; D perhaps matches TRBD1 (6 bases). Germline-derived CDR1 and CDR2 are SGHVS and FQNEAQ. The CDR3 is 15 residues long. Trimming pared 1 base from V and 4 bases from J, leaving 11 bases between. The CDR3 sequence is CASSLGRGWNQPQHF. The CDR3 DNA reads TGTGCCAGCAGCTTAGGGAGGGGGTGGAATCAGCCCCAGCATTTT.

The table lists this clonotype with a few counts. J is TRBJ2-7 and V is TRBV6-5; D is possibly TRBD1 or TRBD2 (6 bases each). This CDR3 comprises 13 residues. The V gene's germline CDR1 is MNHEY and CDR2 SVGAGI. V was clipped by 4 bases and J by 6 bases, with 13 bases between them. The CDR3 nucleotides read TGTGCCAGCAGTTCACAGGGAGCGGGCGAGCAGTACTTC. Translation: CASSSQGAGEQYF.

V gene TRBV29-1 combines with J gene TRBJ2-7, with TRBD1 matching 8 bases. V shed 6 bases and J 5 bases; nucleotides not matched to a gene: 12. Per germline, CDR1 SQVTM and CDR2 ANQGSEA. The CDR3 has 14 residues. The CDR3, as DNA: TGCAGCGTGCTCCCGACAGGGGCTATGGACGAGCAGTACTTC. It codes for CSVLPTGAMDEQYF.

This rearrangement joins TRBV7-9 to TRBJ1-1; unclear D gene. CDR3 length: 13 residues. V lost 0 bases, J lost 8 bases, and 10 bases lay in between. Germline V lookup: CDR1 SEHNR, CDR2 FQNEAQ (reference sequence). The CDR3: CASSLATRLEAFF. The CDR3 nucleotides read TGTGCCAGCAGCTTAGCGACGCGGCTCGAAGCTTTCTTT.

This clonotype was seen more than once but under ten times. This chain connects TRBV5-1 to TRBJ2-3; 9 bases are shared with TRBD2. The length of the CDR3 is 16 residues. Looked up from germline, CDR1 is SGHRS and CDR2 is YFSETQ. V lost 6 bases, J lost 0 bases, and 8 bases stayed unmatched. The CDR3 region is CASIPLAGVSTDTQYF. CDR3 nucleotides: TGCGCCAGCATCCCATTAGCGGGAGTTAGCACAGATACGCAGTATTTT.